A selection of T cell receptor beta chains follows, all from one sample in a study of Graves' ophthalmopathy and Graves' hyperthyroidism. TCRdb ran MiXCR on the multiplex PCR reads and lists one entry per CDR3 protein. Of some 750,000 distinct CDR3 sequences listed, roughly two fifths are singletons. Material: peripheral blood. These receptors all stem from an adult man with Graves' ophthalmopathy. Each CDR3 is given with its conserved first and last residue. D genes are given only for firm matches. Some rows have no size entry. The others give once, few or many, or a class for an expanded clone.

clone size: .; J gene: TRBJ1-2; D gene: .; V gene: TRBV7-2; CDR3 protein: CASSLATARAYGYTF; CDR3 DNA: TGTGCCAGCAGCTTAGCCACAGCACGGGCTTATGGCTACACCTTC
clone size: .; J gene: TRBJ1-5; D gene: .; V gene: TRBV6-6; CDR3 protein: CASRRDGSNQPQHF; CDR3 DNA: TGTGCCAGCAGGAGAGACGGTAGCAATCAGCCCCAGCATTTT
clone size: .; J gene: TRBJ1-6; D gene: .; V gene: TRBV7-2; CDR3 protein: CASSFSGVTNSPLHF; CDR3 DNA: TGTGCCAGCAGCTTCTCAGGGGTAACCAACTCACCCCTCCACTTT
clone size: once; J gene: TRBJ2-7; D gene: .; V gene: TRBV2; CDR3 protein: CASSVYRAGAYEQYF; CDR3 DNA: TGTGCCAGCAGTGTCTACAGGGCAGGGGCCTACGAGCAGTACTTC
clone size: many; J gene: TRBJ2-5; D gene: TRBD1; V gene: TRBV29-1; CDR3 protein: CSVQQGVETQYF; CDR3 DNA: TGCAGCGTACAACAGGGGGTGGAGACCCAGTACTTC
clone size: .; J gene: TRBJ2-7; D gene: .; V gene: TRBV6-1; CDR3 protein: CASSYRGPSSYEQYF; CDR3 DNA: TGTGCCAGCAGTTACCGGGGCCCGAGCTCCTACGAGCAGTACTTC
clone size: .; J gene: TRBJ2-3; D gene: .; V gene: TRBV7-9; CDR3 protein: CASSLISTDTQYF; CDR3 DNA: TGTGCCAGCAGCTTAATTAGCACAGATACGCAGTATTTT
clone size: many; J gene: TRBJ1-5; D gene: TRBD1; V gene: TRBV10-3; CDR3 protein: CASSYLGQGDQPQHF; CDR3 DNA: TGTGCCAGCAGTTATTTAGGACAGGGGGATCAGCCCCAGCATTTT
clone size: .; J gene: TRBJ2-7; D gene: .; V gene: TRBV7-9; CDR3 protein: CASSLGRSTYEQYF; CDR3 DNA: TGTGCCAGCAGCTTAGGCCGGTCTACCTACGAGCAGTACTTC
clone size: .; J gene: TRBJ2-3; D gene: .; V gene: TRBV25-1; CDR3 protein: CAMEDFNADTQYF; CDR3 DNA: TGTGCCATGGAGGATTTCAACGCAGATACGCAGTATTTT
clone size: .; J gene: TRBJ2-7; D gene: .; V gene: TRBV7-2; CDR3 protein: CASRRGRSNSYEQYF; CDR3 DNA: TGTGCCAGCAGACGGGGGAGATCCAACTCCTACGAGCAGTACTTC